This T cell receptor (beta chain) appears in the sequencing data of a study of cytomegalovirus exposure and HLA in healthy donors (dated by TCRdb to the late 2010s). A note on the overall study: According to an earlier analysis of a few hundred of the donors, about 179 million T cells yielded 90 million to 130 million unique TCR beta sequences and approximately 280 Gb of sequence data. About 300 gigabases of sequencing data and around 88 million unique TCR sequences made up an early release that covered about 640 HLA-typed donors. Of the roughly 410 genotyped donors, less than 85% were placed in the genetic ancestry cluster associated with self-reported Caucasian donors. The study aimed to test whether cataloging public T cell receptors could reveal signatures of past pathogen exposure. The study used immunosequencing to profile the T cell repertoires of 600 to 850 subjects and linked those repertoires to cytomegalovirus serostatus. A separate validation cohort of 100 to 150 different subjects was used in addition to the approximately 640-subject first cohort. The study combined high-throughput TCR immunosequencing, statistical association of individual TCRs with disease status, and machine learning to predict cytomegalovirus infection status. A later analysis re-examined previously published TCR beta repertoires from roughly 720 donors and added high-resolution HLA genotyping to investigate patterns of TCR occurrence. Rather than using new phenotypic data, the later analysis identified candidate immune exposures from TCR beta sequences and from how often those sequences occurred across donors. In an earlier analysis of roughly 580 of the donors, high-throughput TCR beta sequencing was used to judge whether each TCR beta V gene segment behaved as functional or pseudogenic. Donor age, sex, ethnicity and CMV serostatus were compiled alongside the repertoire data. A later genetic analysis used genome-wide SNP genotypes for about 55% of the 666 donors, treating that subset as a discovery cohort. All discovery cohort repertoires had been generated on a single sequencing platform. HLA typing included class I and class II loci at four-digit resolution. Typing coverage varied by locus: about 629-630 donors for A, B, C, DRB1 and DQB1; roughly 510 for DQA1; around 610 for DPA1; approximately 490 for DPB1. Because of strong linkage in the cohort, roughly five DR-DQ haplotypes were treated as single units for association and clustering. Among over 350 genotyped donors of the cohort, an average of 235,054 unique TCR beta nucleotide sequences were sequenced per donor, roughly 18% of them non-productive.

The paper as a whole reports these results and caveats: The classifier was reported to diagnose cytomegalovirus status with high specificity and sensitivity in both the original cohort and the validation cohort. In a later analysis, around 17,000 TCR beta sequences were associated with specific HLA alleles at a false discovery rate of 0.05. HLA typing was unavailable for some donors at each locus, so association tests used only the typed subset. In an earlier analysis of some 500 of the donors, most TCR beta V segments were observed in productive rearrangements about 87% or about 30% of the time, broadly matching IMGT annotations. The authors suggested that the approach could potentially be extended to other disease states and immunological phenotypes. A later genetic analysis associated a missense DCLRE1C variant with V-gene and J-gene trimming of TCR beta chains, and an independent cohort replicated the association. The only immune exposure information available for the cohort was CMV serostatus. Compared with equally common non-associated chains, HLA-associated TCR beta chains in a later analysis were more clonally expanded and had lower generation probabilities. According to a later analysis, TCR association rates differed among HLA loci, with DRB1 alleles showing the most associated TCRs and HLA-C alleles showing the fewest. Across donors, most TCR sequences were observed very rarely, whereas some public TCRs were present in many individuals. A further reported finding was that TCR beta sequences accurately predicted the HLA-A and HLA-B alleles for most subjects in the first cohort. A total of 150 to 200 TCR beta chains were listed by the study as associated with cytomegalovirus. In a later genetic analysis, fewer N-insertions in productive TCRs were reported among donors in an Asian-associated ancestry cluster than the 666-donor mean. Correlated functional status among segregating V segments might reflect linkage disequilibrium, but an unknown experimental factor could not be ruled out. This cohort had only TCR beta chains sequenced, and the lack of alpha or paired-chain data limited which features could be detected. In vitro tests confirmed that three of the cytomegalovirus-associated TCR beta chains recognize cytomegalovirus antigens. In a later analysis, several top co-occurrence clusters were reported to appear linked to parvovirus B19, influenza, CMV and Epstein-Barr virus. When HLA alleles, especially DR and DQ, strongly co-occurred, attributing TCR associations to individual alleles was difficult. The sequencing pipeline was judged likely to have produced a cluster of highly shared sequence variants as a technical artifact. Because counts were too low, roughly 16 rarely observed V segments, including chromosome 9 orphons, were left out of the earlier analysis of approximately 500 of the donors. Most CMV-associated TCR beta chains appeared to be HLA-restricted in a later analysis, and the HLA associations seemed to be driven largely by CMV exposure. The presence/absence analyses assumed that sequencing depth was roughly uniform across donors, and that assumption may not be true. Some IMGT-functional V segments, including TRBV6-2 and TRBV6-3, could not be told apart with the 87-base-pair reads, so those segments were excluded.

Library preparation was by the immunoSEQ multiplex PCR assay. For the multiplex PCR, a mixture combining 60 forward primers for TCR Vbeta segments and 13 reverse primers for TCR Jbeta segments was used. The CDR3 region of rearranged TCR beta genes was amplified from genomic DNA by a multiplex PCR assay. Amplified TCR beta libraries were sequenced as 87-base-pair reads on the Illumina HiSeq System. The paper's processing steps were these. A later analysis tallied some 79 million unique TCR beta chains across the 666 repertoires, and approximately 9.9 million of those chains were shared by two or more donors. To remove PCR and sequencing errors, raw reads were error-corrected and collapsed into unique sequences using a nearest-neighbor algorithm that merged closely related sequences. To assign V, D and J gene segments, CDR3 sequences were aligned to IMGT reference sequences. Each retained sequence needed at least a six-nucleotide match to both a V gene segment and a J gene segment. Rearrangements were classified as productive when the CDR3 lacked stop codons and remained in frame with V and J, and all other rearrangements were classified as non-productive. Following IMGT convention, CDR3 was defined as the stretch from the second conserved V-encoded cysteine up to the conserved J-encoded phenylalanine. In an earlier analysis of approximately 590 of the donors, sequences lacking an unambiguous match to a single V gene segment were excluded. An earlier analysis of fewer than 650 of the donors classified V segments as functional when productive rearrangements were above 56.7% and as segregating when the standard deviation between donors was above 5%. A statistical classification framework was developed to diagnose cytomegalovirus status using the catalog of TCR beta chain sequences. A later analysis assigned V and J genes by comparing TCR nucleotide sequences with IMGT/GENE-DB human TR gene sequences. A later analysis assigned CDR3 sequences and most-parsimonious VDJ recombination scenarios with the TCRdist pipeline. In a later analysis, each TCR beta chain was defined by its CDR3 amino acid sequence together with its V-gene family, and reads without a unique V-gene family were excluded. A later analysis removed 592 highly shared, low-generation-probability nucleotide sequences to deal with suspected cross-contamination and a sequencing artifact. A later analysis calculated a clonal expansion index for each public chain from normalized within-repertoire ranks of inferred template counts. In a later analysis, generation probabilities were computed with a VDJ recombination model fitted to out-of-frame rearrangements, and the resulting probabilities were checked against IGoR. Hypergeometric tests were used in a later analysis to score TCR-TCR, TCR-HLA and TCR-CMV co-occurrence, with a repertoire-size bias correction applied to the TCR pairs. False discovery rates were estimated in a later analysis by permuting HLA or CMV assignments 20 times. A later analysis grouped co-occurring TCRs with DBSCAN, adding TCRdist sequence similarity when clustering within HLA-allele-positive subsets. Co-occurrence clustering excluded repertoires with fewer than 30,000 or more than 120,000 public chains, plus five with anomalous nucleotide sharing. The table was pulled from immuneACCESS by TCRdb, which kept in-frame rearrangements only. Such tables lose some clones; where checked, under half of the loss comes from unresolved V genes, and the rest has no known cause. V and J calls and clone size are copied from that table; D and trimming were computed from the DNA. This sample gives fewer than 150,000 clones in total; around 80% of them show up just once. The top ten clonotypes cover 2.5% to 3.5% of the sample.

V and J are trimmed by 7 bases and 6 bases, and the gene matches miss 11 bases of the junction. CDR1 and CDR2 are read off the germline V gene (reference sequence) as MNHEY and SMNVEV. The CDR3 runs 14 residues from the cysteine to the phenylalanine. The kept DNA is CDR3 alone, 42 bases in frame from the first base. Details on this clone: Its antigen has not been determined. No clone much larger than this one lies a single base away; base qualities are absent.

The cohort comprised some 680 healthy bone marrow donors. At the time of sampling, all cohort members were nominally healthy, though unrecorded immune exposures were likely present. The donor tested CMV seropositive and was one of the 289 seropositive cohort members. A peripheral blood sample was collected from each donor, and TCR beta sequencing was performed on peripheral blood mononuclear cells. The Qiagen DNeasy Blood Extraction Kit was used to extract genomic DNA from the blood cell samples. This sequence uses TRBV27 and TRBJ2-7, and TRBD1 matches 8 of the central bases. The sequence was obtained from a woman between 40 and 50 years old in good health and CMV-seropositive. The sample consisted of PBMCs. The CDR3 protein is CASTQWQGAGEQYF. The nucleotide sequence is TGTGCCAGCACCCAGTGGCAGGGGGCCGGCGAGCAGTACTTC.